Listed below are T cell receptor beta chains from one sample, sequenced in a study of response to subunit inactivated influenza vaccine. TCRdb recomputed calls from the RT-PCR reads with MiXCR, one row per CDR3 protein. The sample records 500,000 to 650,000 distinct CDR3 sequences, 7.6% being singletons. This specimen consisted of PBMCs from blood, obtained less than 30 months after vaccination. These receptors were collected from a man aged 50 to 75 who received an inactivated influenza vaccine. Each CDR3 is given with its conserved first and last residue. The order of the fields is clone size, J gene, D gene, V gene, CDR3 DNA, CDR3 protein. D genes are given only for firm matches. Some rows mark clone size as missing; the rest say once, few, many or name a class of expanded clone.

.,TRBJ2-1,.,TRBV12-3/TRBV12-4,TGTGCCACAAAGTGGGGCAGGGGTAGCAATGAGCAGTTCTTC,CATKWGRGSNEQFF
.,TRBJ2-1,TRBD2,TRBV3-1,TGTGCCAGCAGCTCACGGACTAGCGCCTACAATGAGCAGTTCTTC,CASSSRTSAYNEQFF
many,TRBJ2-2,.,TRBV20-1,TGCAGTGCTAGAGCTCCGGGACTGAGGAACACCGGGGAGCTGTTTTTT,CSARAPGLRNTGELFF
many,TRBJ1-4,.,TRBV13,TGTGCCAGCACCCTTGGAGGGGCACATGAAAAACTGTTTTTT,CASTLGGAHEKLFF
.,TRBJ2-1,TRBD2,TRBV6-2/TRBV6-3,TGTGCCAGCAGTTACTCCACACGTCCAGCGGGGGGGCTGATCTTC,CASSYSTRPAGGLIF
.,TRBJ1-1,.,TRBV6-5,TGTGCCAGCAGTTACAGGGTAGGGGCAACTGAAGCTTTCTTT,CASSYRVGATEAFF
.,TRBJ2-5,.,TRBV28,TGTGCCAGCAGTAGACCTCATTTCCAAGAGACCCAGTACTTC,CASSRPHFQETQYF
.,TRBJ2-3,.,TRBV20-1,TGCAGTGCTACAAGAGGGGGGATCACAGATACGCAGTATTTT,CSATRGGITDTQYF
few,TRBJ2-3,TRBD2,TRBV5-5,TGTGCCAGCAGCTTGGGCGCGGGAGGGCCTCCAGATACGCAGTATTTT,CASSLGAGGPPDTQYF
few,TRBJ2-7,TRBD2,TRBV20-1,TGCAGTGCTAGAGATATCCAGCGGGAGGTTTCCTACGAGCAGTACTTC,CSARDIQREVSYEQYF
.,TRBJ2-7,.,TRBV29-1,TGCAGCGTTGGTTGGCAGGGATCCTACGAGCAGTACTTC,CSVGWQGSYEQYF
.,TRBJ2-5,.,TRBV20-1,TGCAGTGCTAGTATTGGGGGAAACCAAGAGACCCAGTACTTC,CSASIGGNQETQYF
.,TRBJ1-1,.,TRBV4-3,TGCGCCAGCAGCCAAGATTTTCAGCAGGGCACTGAAGCTTTCTTT,CASSQDFQQGTEAFF
many,TRBJ2-1,.,TRBV6-2/TRBV6-3,TGTGCCAGCAGTTCCGGGACACTTTACAATGAGCAGTTCTTC,CASSSGTLYNEQFF
few,TRBJ2-2,.,TRBV7-2,TGTGCCAGCAGCTTCACGGGAAGTACCGGGGAGCTGTTTTTT,CASSFTGSTGELFF
many,TRBJ2-7,.,TRBV28,TGTGCCAGCAGTTTCTTAGGACGGGACTACGAGCAGTACTTC,CASSFLGRDYEQYF
.,TRBJ2-5,.,TRBV29-1,TGCAGCGGGATGAGGGCACGTCAAGAGACCCAGTACTTC,CSGMRARQETQYF
few,TRBJ2-7,TRBD1,TRBV5-6,TGTGCCAGCAGCTCGGCGTTAAGGGACAGGATCCTCTACGAGCAGTACTTC,CASSSALRDRILYEQYF
.,TRBJ2-6,.,TRBV18,TGTGCCAGCTCACCACTGAGCGTCTCTGGGGCCAACGTCCTGACTTTC,CASSPLSVSGANVLTF
many,TRBJ2-2,.,TRBV4-2,TGTGCCAGCAGCCAAAGTTCGATGGCCGGGGAGCTGTTTTTT,CASSQSSMAGELFF
many,TRBJ1-2,.,TRBV18,TGTGCCAGCTCACCAACGAATACAGGGGGCTACACCTTC,CASSPTNTGGYTF
.,TRBJ2-3,.,TRBV27,TGTGCCAGCAGCCAATACCTCACAGATACGCAGTATTTT,CASSQYLTDTQYF
few,TRBJ2-7,TRBD1,TRBV12-3/TRBV12-4,TGTGCCCTACCCGGGGGACAGGACTCCTACGAGCAGTACTTC,CALPGGQDSYEQYF